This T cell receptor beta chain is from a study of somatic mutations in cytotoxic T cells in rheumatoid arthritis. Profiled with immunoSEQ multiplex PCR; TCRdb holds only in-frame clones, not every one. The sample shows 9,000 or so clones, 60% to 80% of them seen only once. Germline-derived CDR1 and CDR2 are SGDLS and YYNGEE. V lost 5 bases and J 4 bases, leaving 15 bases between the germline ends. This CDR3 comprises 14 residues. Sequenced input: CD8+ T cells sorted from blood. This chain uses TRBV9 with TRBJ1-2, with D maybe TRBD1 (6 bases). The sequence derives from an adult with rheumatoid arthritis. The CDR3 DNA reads TGTGCCAGCAGAACAGGGCCTTTGGTCTATGGCTACACCTTC. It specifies CASRTGPLVYGYTF. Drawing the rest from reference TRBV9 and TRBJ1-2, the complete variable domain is DSGVTQTPKHLITATGQRVTLRCSPRSGDLSVYWYQQSLDQGLQFLIQYYNGEERAKGNILERFSAQQFPDLHSELNLSSLELGDSALYFCASRTGPLVYGYTFGSGTRLTVV.